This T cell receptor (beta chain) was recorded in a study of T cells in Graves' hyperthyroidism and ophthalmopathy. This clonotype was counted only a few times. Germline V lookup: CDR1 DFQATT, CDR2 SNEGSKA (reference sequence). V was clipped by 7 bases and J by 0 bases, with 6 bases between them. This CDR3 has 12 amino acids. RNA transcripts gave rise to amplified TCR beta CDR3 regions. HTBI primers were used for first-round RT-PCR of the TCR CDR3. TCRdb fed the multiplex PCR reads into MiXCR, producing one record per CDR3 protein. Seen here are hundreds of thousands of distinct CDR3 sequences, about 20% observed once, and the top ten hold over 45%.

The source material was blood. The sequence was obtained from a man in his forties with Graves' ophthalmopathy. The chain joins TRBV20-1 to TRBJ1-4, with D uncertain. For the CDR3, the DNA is TGCAGTGTGCAGCCAACTAATGAAAAACTGTTTTTT. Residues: CSVQPTNEKLFF.